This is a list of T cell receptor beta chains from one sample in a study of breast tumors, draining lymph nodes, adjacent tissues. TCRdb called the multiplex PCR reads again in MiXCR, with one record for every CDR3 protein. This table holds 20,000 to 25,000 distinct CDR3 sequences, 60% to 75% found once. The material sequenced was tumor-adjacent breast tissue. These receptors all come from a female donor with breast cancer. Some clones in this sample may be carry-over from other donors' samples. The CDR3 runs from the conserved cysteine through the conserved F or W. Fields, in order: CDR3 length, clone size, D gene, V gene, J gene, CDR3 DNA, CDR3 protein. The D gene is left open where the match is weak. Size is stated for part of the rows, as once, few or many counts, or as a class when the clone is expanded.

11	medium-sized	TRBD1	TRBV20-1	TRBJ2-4	TGCAGTGCTAGAGAGGGACAGGACCAGTACTTC	CSAREGQDQYF
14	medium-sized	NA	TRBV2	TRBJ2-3	TGTGCCAGCAAGACCTTTGGTGGCACAGATACGCAGTATTTT	CASKTFGGTDTQYF
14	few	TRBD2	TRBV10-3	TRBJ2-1	TGTGCCATCGCGTCGGGACTAGCTATTTCCGAGCAGTTCTTC	CAIASGLAISEQFF
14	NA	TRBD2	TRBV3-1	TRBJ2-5	TGTGCCAGCAGCCATACTAGCGTAAAAGAGACCCAGTACTTC	CASSHTSVKETQYF
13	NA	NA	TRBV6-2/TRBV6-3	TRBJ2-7	TGTGCCAGCAGAATCTCCAGGGACGGCGAGCAGTACTTC	CASRISRDGEQYF
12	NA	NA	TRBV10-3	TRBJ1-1	TGTGCCATCAGTGATTTGACAGACGCGGCTTTCTTT	CAISDLTDAAFF
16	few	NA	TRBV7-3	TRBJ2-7	TGTGCCAGCAGCTCGAACCCGGGACCCCCTTCCTACGAGCAGTACTTC	CASSSNPGPPSYEQYF
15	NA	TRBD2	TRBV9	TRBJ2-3	TGTGCCAGCAGCTCCGGGACTAACCCCACCGATACGCAGTATTTT	CASSSGTNPTDTQYF
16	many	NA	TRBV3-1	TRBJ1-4	TGTGCCAGCAGCCAAGTCTTGGGCAGGGGAAATGAAAAACTGTTTTTT	CASSQVLGRGNEKLFF
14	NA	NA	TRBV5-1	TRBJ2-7	TGCGCCAGCAGCCTCGAGGGAAGCTCCTACGAGCAGTACTTC	CASSLEGSSYEQYF
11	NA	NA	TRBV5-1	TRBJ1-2	TGCGCCAGCAGCTTGGGACATGGCTACACCTTC	CASSLGHGYTF
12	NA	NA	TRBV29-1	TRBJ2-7	TGCAGCGTTTGGGACACTGCCTACGAGCAGTACTTC	CSVWDTAYEQYF
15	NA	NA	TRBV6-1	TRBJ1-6	TGTGCCAGCAGTGTGGGGGGGCGTGGGTATTCACCCCTCCACTTT	CASSVGGRGYSPLHF
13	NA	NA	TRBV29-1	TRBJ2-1	TGCAGCGTTGATCGGGGTTGGGGCAATGAGCAGTTCTTC	CSVDRGWGNEQFF
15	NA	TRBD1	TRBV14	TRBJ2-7	TGTGCCAGCAGCCAAGAAATGCACAGGGGCTACGAGCAGTACTTC	CASSQEMHRGYEQYF
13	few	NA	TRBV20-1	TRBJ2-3	TGCAGTGTGTTCGGAGGGATGGCAGATACGCAGTATTTT	CSVFGGMADTQYF
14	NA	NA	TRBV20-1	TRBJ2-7	TGCAGTGCTAGTTCTTCTCCTGTGACCTACGAGCAGTACTTC	CSASSSPVTYEQYF
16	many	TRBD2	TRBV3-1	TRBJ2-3	TGTGCCAGCAGCCAAGAAGCTAGCGGGGGCACAGATACGCAGTATTTT	CASSQEASGGTDTQYF
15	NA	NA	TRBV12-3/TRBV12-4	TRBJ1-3	TGTGCCAGCAGTTTAGCGGCCTTCTCTGGAAACACCACATATTTT	CASSLAAFSGNTTYF
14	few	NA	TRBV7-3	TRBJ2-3	TGTGCCAGCAGCCCGACCCCCCGGGGAGATACGCAGTATTTT	CASSPTPRGDTQYF
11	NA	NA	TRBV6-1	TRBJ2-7	TGTGCCAGCCCTGGGGCCTACGAGCAGTACTTC	CASPGAYEQYF
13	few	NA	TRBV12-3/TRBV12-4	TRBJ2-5	TGTGCCAGCAGTTTCCACGGTGAAGAGACCCAGTACTTC	CASSFHGEETQYF
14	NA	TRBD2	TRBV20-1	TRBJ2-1	TGCAGTGTCAAATTAGCGGGGCCCTACAATGAGCAGTTCTTC	CSVKLAGPYNEQFF
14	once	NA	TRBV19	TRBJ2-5	TGTGCCAGTAGTATACAGGGTGTACAAGAGACCCAGTACTTC	CASSIQGVQETQYF
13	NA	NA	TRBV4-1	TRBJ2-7	TGCGCCAGCAGCCAACGACAGCGCTACGAGCAGTACTTC	CASSQRQRYEQYF